This entry lists 7 T cell receptor beta chains sequenced from one sample in a study of T cell responses to AZD1222 COVID-19 vaccine. Sequenced by immunoSEQ multiplex PCR; TCRdb stores in-frame clones only, minus some. The data contain about 120,000 clones, roughly nine tenths of them singletons. Sequencing was performed on peripheral blood, taken on day 0 of AZD1222 vaccination. The receptors originated from an adult in good health.

The J gene is TRBJ1-5, the V gene TRBV4-1; 12 bases are a match to TRBD1. There are 18 residues in the CDR3. V trimming: 0 bases; J trimming: 6 bases; junction bases outside the gene matches: 9. Germline V gene lookup returns CDR1 MGHRA and CDR2 YSYEKL. This CDR3 reads CASSQEEIGTGGSQPQHF. The DNA for the CDR3 is TGCGCCAGCAGCCAAGAAGAGATTGGGACAGGGGGCAGTCAGCCCCAGCATTTT.

The chain combines TRBV28 with TRBJ1-2, with 8 positions matching TRBD1. CDR1 and CDR2 (germline): MDHEN, SYDVKM. J lost 5 bases, V lost 3 bases, and 2 bases had no gene match. The CDR3 totals 13 residues. The CDR3 loop reads CASSFGDRYGYTF. CDR3 nucleotide sequence: TGTGCCAGCAGTTTCGGGGACAGGTATGGCTACACCTTC.

The chain combines TRBV6-5 with TRBJ1-2, with D possibly matching TRBD1 (5 bases). CDR1 is MNHEY and CDR2 is SVGAGI in the germline V gene. Between the trimmed V and J ends, which lost 6 bases and 2 bases, there was a span of 7 bases. The CDR3 has 12 amino acids. The CDR3 here is CASSWGNYGYTF. CDR3 sequence (DNA): TGTGCCAGCAGCTGGGGGAACTATGGCTACACCTTC.

The chain links TRBV5-1 to TRBJ1-4; D gene uncertain. The CDR3 has 14 amino acids. V lost 5 bases, J lost 3 bases, and 11 bases lay in between. Germline-derived CDR1 and CDR2 are SGHRS and YFSETQ. Written as DNA, the CDR3 is TGCGCCAGCAGTACGACTGGGGCTAATGAAAAACTGTTTTTT. This codes for CASSTTGANEKLFF.

This clone was counted a few times. The V call is TRBV2, the J call TRBJ1-4; D possibly corresponds to TRBD1 (6 bases). The V and J ends lost 5 bases and 7 bases respectively, with 14 bases between them. The CDR3 totals 14 residues. Per the germline V gene, CDR1 is SNHLY and CDR2 is FYNNEI. The CDR3 protein is CASSLGGLIEKLFF. CDR3 bases: TGTGCCAGCAGTTTAGGGGGTCTCATTGAAAAACTGTTTTTT.

This CDR3 is CASSLGRGANTGELFF. The DNA for the CDR3 is TGTGCCAGCAGCTTGGGCCGGGGGGCGAACACCGGGGAGCTGTTTTTT. The chain carries TRBV5-5 and TRBJ2-2, with 7 positions matching TRBD2. CDR1 is SGHKS, CDR2 YYEKEE, per germline (reference sequence). With 0 bases clipped from V and 0 bases from J, the junction kept 2 bases outside the gene matches. The CDR3 is made up of 16 amino acids.

This chain connects TRBV3-1 (or the pseudogene TRBV3-2) to TRBJ2-3; D is uncertain. Trimming removed 3 bases from V and 11 bases from J, with 6 bases in between. Germline CDR1 is LGHDT and CDR2 is YNNKEL (reference sequence). The length of the CDR3 is 10 residues. The CDR3 region is CASSQGKQYF. The CDR3, as DNA: TGTGCCAGCAGCCAGGGGAAGCAGTATTTT.